This is a list of T cell receptor beta chains from one sample in a study of blood T cell repertoires in COVID-19. Assay used: immunoSEQ multiplex PCR; TCRdb lists only in-frame clones, some missing. In the table there are roughly 500,000 clones, 75% to 90% of which are singletons. Sequencing input: peripheral blood. These receptor sequences come from a young man with COVID-19, enrolled during active disease. CDR3s include the opening cysteine and the closing phenylalanine or tryptophan. The D gene is left open where the match is weak. Rows give clone size only sometimes, using once, few, many, or a class for an expanded clone.

size	D	V	J	CDR3	DNA
NA	TRBD2	TRBV6-6	TRBJ2-1	CASTKTSGEQFF	TGTGCCAGCACTAAGACTAGCGGGGAGCAGTTCTTC
NA	NA	TRBV5-4	TRBJ2-7	CASSYRTTTYEQYF	TGTGCCAGCAGCTACAGGACAACCACCTACGAGCAGTACTTC
NA	NA	TRBV9	TRBJ2-1	CASSVALNEQFF	TGTGCCAGCAGCGTAGCACTTAATGAGCAGTTCTTC
once	NA	TRBV3-1/TRBV3-2	TRBJ2-5	CASSQRLETQYF	TGTGCCAGCAGCCAACGGTTGGAGACCCAGTACTTC
NA	NA	TRBV4-1	TRBJ2-5	CASGAPGQSKETQYF	TGCGCCAGCGGGGCTCCCGGGCAGTCGAAGGAGACCCAGTACTTC
NA	NA	TRBV9	TRBJ2-1	CASSVNTPNNEQFF	TGTGCCAGCAGCGTAAACACACCCAACAATGAGCAGTTCTTC
NA	TRBD1	TRBV2	TRBJ1-5	CASSEGRGTNQPQHF	TGTGCCAGCAGTGAGGGCAGGGGGACCAATCAGCCCCAGCATTTT
once	NA	TRBV6-5	TRBJ1-1	CASSNPGNTEAFF	TGTGCCAGCAGTAACCCGGGTAACACTGAAGCTTTCTTT
NA	TRBD2	TRBV5-1	TRBJ2-1	CASSLDPSGGFSYNEQFF	TGCGCCAGCAGCTTGGATCCTAGCGGGGGGTTCTCCTACAATGAGCAGTTCTTC
NA	TRBD1	TRBV3-1/TRBV3-2	TRBJ2-1	CASSPSRGRGEQFF	TGTGCCAGCAGCCCCTCCAGGGGGCGGGGTGAGCAGTTCTTC
NA	TRBD1	TRBV7-9	TRBJ2-7	CASSLVLTGQEQYF	TGTGCCAGCAGCTTAGTCCTGACAGGGCAAGAGCAGTACTTC
NA	NA	TRBV12-3/TRBV12-4	TRBJ2-1	CASSLANNNEQFF	TGTGCCAGCAGTTTAGCGAACAACAATGAGCAGTTCTTC
NA	TRBD1	TRBV5-1	TRBJ2-7	CASSLVGTGGYEQYF	TGCGCCAGCAGCTTGGTAGGGACAGGGGGCTACGAGCAGTACTTC
once	NA	TRBV5-4	TRBJ2-1	CASHERYPLHNEQFF	TGTGCCAGCCATGAGCGGTACCCCCTCCACAATGAGCAGTTCTTC
few	TRBD2	TRBV14	TRBJ2-5	CASSLLAGETQYF	TGTGCCAGCAGTCTACTAGCGGGAGAGACCCAGTACTTC
once	TRBD1	TRBV7-8	TRBJ1-1	CASSLRASVRGDTEAFF	TGTGCCAGCAGCTTAAGGGCGTCGGTCAGGGGGGACACTGAAGCTTTCTTT
few	NA	TRBV6-6	TRBJ1-5	CASTLQGLGNQPQHF	TGTGCCAGCACTCTACAGGGCTTGGGCAATCAGCCCCAGCATTTT
NA	TRBD1	TRBV6-6	TRBJ1-2	CASSGQGTYGYTF	TGTGCCAGCAGTGGACAGGGGACCTATGGCTACACCTTC
NA	TRBD2	TRBV19	TRBJ2-7	CASQSSGRGAYEQYF	TGTGCCAGCCAAAGCTCCGGACGGGGGGCCTACGAGCAGTACTTC
NA	TRBD1	TRBV25-1	TRBJ1-1	CASRRQGDTEAFF	TGTGCCAGCAGAAGACAGGGGGACACTGAAGCTTTCTTT
NA	TRBD2	TRBV9	TRBJ2-5	CASSVGNSGGQETQYF	TGTGCCAGCAGCGTAGGTAATAGCGGGGGGCAAGAGACCCAGTACTTC
NA	NA	TRBV19	TRBJ1-5	CASGNRDSNQPQHF	TGTGCCAGTGGAAACAGGGATAGCAATCAGCCCCAGCATTTT
NA	NA	TRBV2	TRBJ2-2	CASSDFLTGELFF	TGTGCCAGCAGTGATTTTCTAACCGGGGAGCTGTTTTTT
NA	TRBD2	TRBV6-5	TRBJ2-5	CASSYVSGSGQETQYF	TGTGCCAGCAGTTACGTTAGCGGGAGTGGCCAAGAGACCCAGTACTTC
NA	TRBD1	TRBV6-4	TRBJ2-7	CASSPGQGYYEQYF	TGTGCCAGCAGTCCGGGACAGGGTTATTACGAGCAGTACTTC
NA	TRBD1	TRBV2	TRBJ2-7	CASRSGTGGHEQYF	TGTGCCAGCCGATCCGGGACAGGGGGCCACGAGCAGTACTTC
NA	NA	TRBV11-3	TRBJ2-3	CASSPGLGDTQYF	TGTGCCAGCAGTCCTGGACTTGGGGATACGCAGTATTTT
NA	NA	TRBV5-1	TRBJ2-7	CASSLGFGNKISYEQYF	TGCGCCAGCAGCTTGGGATTCGGGAATAAAATTTCGTACGAGCAGTACTTC
few	NA	TRBV5-5	TRBJ2-3	CASSLSASATDTQYF	TGTGCCAGCAGCTTATCGGCCAGCGCCACAGATACGCAGTATTTT
NA	NA	TRBV19	TRBJ2-5	CASSILLQETQYF	TGTGCCAGTAGTATCCTCCTACAAGAGACCCAGTACTTC
NA	NA	TRBV5-1	TRBJ2-4	CASSSQGTKNIQYF	TGCGCCAGCAGCTCACAGGGAACCAAAAACATTCAGTACTTC
NA	NA	TRBV9	TRBJ1-2	CASSVDPGSSYGYTF	TGTGCCAGCAGCGTAGACCCAGGATCTTCGTATGGCTACACCTTC
NA	TRBD2	TRBV29-1	TRBJ2-1	CSVGSGDPTFF	TGCAGCGTTGGAAGCGGGGACCCCACGTTCTTC
once	TRBD2	TRBV5-1	TRBJ2-2	CASSHPGISGGLSTGELFF	TGCGCCAGCAGCCACCCGGGGATTAGCGGGGGGCTGTCAACCGGGGAGCTGTTTTTT
NA	NA	TRBV27	TRBJ1-2	CASSPTYRVSYGYTF	TGTGCCAGCAGTCCAACCTACAGGGTTAGCTATGGCTACACCTTC
NA	TRBD2	TRBV2	TRBJ2-5	CASSEKLAGALKQETQYF	TGTGCCAGCAGTGAAAAACTAGCGGGGGCCTTAAAGCAAGAGACCCAGTACTTC
NA	NA	TRBV12-3/TRBV12-4	TRBJ1-6	CASNLGVNSPLHF	TGTGCCAGCAACCTCGGGGTTAATTCACCCCTCCACTTT
NA	TRBD2	TRBV7-3	TRBJ2-3	CASSPGLAEERFVGTDTQYF	TGTGCCAGCAGCCCGGGACTAGCGGAGGAGAGGTTCGTTGGCACAGATACGCAGTATTTT
once	NA	TRBV2	TRBJ2-5	CASSEGEGETQYF	TGTGCCAGCAGTGAAGGAGAGGGAGAGACCCAGTACTTC
NA	NA	TRBV25-1	TRBJ1-5	CASSEVGTSPQHF	TGTGCCAGCAGTGAGGTAGGGACATCGCCCCAGCATTTT
NA	NA	TRBV24-1	TRBJ2-3	CATSDSKGGTDTQYF	TGTGCCACCAGTGATTCGAAGGGGGGCACAGATACGCAGTATTTT
NA	NA	TRBV21-1	TRBJ2-1	CASSKGMSSGRIEQFF	TGTGCCAGCAGCAAAGGGATGTCTAGCGGGCGGATTGAGCAGTTCTTC
NA	TRBD2	TRBV4-2	TRBJ2-5	CASSRAGGQTQYF	TGTGCCAGCAGCCGAGCGGGAGGCCAGACCCAGTACTTC
NA	NA	TRBV15	TRBJ2-1	CATSGWGHEQFF	TGTGCCACCAGCGGTTGGGGCCATGAGCAGTTCTTC
NA	TRBD1	TRBV14	TRBJ1-1	CASSRYRGRGKAFF	TGTGCCAGCAGTCGCTACAGGGGAAGGGGAAAAGCTTTCTTT
NA	NA	TRBV21-1	TRBJ1-2	CASSKAGRGRGYTF	TGTGCCAGCAGCAAAGCCGGCAGGGGGCGGGGCTACACCTTC